The 4 T cell receptor beta chains listed next were all sequenced from one sample in a study of T-cell reconstitution after alpha-beta-depleted transplantation in children. Unique molecular identifiers were built into the TCRbeta library. TCRdb re-analysed the PCR reads in MiXCR, keeping a single row per CDR3 protein. The sample lists roughly 340,000 distinct CDR3 sequences, about 17% occurring once. Sequencing was performed on PBMCs, mostly from graft donor cells, taken 360 days after TCRalphabeta/CD19-depleted stem cell transplant. These receptors originate from a male patient between 2 and 10 years old who had a stem cell transplant for acute lymphoblastic leukemia, so the T cells may come from the graft donor.

This clonotype was counted only a few times. The chain carries TRBV28 and TRBJ2-1; the D gene is possibly TRBD2 (5 bases). The ends were cut back, 6 bases at V and 2 bases at J, with 17 bases in the middle. The germline gives CDR1 MDHEN, CDR2 SYDVKM. This CDR3 comprises 16 residues. The CDR3 sequence: CASRPRDYATYNEQFF. The CDR3 nucleotides read TGTGCCAGCAGGCCCCGTGACTACGCTACCTACAATGAGCAGTTCTTC. The complete variable domain, with remaining parts taken from reference TRBV28 and TRBJ2-1, reads DVKVTQSSRYLVKRTGEKVFLECVQDMDHENMFWYRQDPGLGLRLIYFSYDVKMKEKGDIPEGYSVSREKKERFSLILESASTNQTSMYLCASRPRDYATYNEQFFGPGTRLTVL.

The chain couples TRBV20-1 to TRBJ1-1, with D unresolved. The CDR3 has 15 residues. Trimming took 1 base from V and 0 from J, leaving 12 bases between them. Germline V lookup: CDR1 DFQATT, CDR2 SNEGSKA (reference sequence). CDR3 protein: CSARGGRSMNTEAFF. As DNA, the CDR3 is TGCAGTGCTAGAGGGGGTAGGTCCATGAACACTGAAGCTTTCTTT.

This chain connects TRBV29-1 to TRBJ1-1; D uncertain. CDR1 SQVTM and CDR2 ANQGSEA come from the germline V gene. Trimming took 5 bases from V and 0 from J, leaving 10 bases between them. This CDR3 spans 13 amino acids. The CDR3 DNA reads as TGCAGCGTTCTTCTACAGATGAACACTGAAGCTTTCTTT. Protein sequence: CSVLLQMNTEAFF.

This clonotype showed up many times. This sequence joins TRBV7-9 and TRBJ2-7; the match to TRBD1 covers 9 bases. The V and J ends lost 8 bases and 4 bases, in that order; junction bases with no gene match: 0. Germline values: CDR1 SEHNR, CDR2 FQNEAQ (reference sequence). The CDR3 is 11 amino acids. CDR3 nucleotides: TGTGCCAGCGACAGGGGGTACGAGCAGTACTTC. It specifies CASDRGYEQYF.